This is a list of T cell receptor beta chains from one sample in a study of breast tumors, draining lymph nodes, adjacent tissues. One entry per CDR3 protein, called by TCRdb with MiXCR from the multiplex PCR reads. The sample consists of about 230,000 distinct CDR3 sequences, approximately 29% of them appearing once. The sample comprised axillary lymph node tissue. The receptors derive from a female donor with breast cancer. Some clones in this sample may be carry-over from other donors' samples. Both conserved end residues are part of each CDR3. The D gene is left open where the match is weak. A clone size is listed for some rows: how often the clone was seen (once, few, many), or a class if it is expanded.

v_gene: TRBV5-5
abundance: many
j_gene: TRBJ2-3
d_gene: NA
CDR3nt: TGTGCCAGCAGCTTGCTCACGACTAGAGCAGATACGCAGTATTTT
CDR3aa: CASSLLTTRADTQYF

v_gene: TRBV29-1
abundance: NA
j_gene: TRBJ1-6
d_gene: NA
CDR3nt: TGCAGCGTTGGTGTGTGGGCAGGAAAGGGCTATTGGAATTCACCCCTCCACTTT
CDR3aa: CSVGVWAGKGYWNSPLHF

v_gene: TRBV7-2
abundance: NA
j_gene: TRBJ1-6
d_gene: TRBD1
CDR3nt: TGTGCCAGCAGCCTAACCGGGACAGGGCGCTCTCCCCTCCACTTT
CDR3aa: CASSLTGTGRSPLHF

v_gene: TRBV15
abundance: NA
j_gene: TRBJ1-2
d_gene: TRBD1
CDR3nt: TGTGCCACCAGCAGAGATCTACAGGGGAACTATGGCTACACCTTC
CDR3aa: CATSRDLQGNYGYTF

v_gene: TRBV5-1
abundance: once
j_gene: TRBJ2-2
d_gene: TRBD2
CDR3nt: TGCGCCAGCAGCTTGGGGCTAGCGGGAGGCGGAACCGGGGAGCTGTTTTTT
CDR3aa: CASSLGLAGGGTGELFF

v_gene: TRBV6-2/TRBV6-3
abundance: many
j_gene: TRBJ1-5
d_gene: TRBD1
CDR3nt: TGTGCCAGCGGAGGGACAGAAAATCAGCCCCAGCATTTT
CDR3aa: CASGGTENQPQHF

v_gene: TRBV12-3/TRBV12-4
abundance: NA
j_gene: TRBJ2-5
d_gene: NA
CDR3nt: TGTGCCTGCAGCCGGCCCCAAGGCGAGACCCAGTACTTC
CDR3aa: CACSRPQGETQYF

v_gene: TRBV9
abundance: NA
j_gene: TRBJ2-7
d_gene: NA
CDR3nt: TGTGCCAGCAGCGCGACAGGGACTTCTCGGGAGCAGTACTTC
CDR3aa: CASSATGTSREQYF

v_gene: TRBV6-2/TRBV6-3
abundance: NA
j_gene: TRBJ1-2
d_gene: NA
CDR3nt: TGTGCCAGCAGTTACCTTAAGACTTCCTATGGCTACACCTTC
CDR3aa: CASSYLKTSYGYTF

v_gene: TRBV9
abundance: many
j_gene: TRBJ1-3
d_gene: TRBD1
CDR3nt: TGTGCCAGCAGCGTAGGACAGGGGGGAAACACCATATATTTT
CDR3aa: CASSVGQGGNTIYF

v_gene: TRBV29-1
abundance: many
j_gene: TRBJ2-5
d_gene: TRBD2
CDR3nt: TGCAGCGTTGAAGATTGGGAGGGACAAGAGACCCAGTACTTC
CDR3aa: CSVEDWEGQETQYF

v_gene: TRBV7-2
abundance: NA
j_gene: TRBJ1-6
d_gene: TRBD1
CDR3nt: TGTGCCAGCAACTCGGGACAGTATAATTCACCCCTCCACTTT
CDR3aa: CASNSGQYNSPLHF

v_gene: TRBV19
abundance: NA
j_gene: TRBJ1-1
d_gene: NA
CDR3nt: TGTGCCAGTAGTATTAGACAGATGAACACTGAAGCTTTCTTT
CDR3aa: CASSIRQMNTEAFF

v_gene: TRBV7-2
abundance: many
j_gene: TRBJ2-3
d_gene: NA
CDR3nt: TGTGCCAGCAGCCCCGGGCCGCGGTCCACAGATACGCAGTATTTT
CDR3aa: CASSPGPRSTDTQYF

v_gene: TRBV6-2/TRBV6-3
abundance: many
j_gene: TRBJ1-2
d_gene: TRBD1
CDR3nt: TGTGCCAGCAGTTACGGACAGGTTCTGAACTATGGCTACACCTTC
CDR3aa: CASSYGQVLNYGYTF

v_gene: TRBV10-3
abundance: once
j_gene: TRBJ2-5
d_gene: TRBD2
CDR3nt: TGTGCCATCAGTGGGCCTAGCGGGGCCATGGGAGAGACCCAGTACTTC
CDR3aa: CAISGPSGAMGETQYF